This T cell receptor (beta chain) was captured by sequencing in a study of beta chain features in type 1 diabetes. Turning to this clone: A clone one base away is much larger, so this may be a read error.

The isolated RNA, all of it, was reverse transcribed, so expressed TCRB transcripts were what got sequenced. This table comes from immunoSEQ multiplex PCR, and its TCRdb copy is limited to in-frame clones, with some not included. This sample has roughly 300,000 clones, with 8% found just once. CDR1 is SGHDT and CDR2 is YYEEEE in the germline V gene. V was pared by 3 bases and J by 1 base, with 1 base between. CDR3 length equals 11 residues. This TCR was sampled from a young woman in good health. Sequencing input: central memory CD4+ T cells from blood. The rearrangement joins TRBV5-6 to TRBJ2-5; D uncertain. The CDR3 nucleotides are TGTGCCAGCAGCTCCCAAGAGACCCAGTACTTC. The encoded protein is CASSSQETQYF.